This T cell receptor (beta chain) was recovered during a study of early T cells in non-severe SARS-CoV-2 infection. Study-wide context: Bulk RNA isolated from unsorted whole blood underwent sequencing; chains were not paired.

Individually, cDNA molecules had unique molecular identifiers attached to them. A single record per CDR3 protein comes from TCRdb applying MiXCR to the 5' RACE reads. The sample contains under 85,000 distinct CDR3 sequences, 5% of which appear only once. Remarks on this clonotype: Its antigen is unknown.

The CDR3 runs to 13 residues. J gave up 6 bases and V 1 base, and 2 bases lay outside the gene matches. General study findings and limits: Matches to VDJdb favored anti-spike CD8 responses and missed private and CD4 specificities.

This receptor was obtained from an adult who was a healthcare worker with PCR-confirmed SARS-CoV-2 infection or an uninfected control (not recorded which). Material: whole blood, obtained at baseline. The V gene is TRBV12-3 or TRBV12-4, the J gene TRBJ2-5; 7 bases agree with TRBD1. CDR3 in amino acids: CASSLGGGKTQYF. The CDR3 coding sequence is TGTGCCAGCAGTTTAGGAGGGGGCAAGACCCAGTACTTC.